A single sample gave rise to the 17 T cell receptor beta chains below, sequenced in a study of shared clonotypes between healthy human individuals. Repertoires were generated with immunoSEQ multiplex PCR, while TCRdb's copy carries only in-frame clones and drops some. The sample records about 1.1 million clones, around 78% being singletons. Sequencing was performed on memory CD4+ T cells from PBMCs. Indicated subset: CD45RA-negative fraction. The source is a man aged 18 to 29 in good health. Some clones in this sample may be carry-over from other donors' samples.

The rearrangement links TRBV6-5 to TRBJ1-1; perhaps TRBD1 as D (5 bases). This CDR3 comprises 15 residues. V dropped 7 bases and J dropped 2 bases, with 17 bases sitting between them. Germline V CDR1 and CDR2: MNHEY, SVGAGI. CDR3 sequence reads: CASISIGGTNTEAFF. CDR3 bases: TGTGCCAGCATCTCGATCGGGGGAACCAACACTGAAGCTTTCTTT.

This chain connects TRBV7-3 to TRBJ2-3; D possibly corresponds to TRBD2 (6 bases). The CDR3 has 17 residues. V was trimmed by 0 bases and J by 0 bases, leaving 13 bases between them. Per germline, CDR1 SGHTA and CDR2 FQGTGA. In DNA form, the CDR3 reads TGTGCCAGCAGCTTAACCCCGGGGACTTGGAGCACAGATACGCAGTATTTT. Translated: CASSLTPGTWSTDTQYF.

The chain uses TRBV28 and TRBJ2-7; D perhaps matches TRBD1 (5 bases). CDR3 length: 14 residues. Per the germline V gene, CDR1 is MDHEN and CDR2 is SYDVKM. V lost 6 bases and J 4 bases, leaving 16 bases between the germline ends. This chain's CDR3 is CASSRQRTPYEQYF. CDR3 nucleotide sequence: TGTGCCAGCAGCAGACAGAGAACCCCATACGAGCAGTACTTC.

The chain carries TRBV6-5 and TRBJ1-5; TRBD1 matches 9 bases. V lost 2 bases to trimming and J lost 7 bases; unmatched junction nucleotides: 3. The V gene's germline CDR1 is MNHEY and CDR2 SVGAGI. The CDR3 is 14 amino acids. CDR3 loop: CASSYDRGRQPQHF. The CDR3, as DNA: TGTGCCAGCAGTTACGACAGGGGGAGACAGCCCCAGCATTTT.

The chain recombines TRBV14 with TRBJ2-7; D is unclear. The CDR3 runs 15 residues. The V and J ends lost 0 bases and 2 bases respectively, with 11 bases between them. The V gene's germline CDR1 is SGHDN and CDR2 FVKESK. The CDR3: CASSQDRQRAYEQYF. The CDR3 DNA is TGTGCCAGCAGCCAAGATAGGCAGAGAGCCTACGAGCAGTACTTC.

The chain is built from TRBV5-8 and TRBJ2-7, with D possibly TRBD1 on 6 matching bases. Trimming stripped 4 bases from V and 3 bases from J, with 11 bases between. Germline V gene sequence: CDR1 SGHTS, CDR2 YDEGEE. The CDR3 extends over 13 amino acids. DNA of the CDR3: TGTGCCAGCAGCCGAGGACAGAACTACGAGCAGTACTTC. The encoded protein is CASSRGQNYEQYF.

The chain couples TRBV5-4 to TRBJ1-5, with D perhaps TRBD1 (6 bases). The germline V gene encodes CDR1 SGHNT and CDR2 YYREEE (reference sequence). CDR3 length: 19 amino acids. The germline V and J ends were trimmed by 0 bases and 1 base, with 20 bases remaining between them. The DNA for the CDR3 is TGTGCCAGCAGCTTGGGGGGGGGCGGAGGTCCCGGGAGCAATCAGCCCCAGCATTTT. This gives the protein CASSLGGGGGPGSNQPQHF.

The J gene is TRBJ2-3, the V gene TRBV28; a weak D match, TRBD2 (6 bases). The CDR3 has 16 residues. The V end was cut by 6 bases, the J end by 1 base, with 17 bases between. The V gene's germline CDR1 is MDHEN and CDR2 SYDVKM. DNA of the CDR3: TGTGCCAGCAGCCACGGGACTTTCAGGGGCACAGATACGCAGTATTTT. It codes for CASSHGTFRGTDTQYF. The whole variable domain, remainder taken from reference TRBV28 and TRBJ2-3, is DVKVTQSSRYLVKRTGEKVFLECVQDMDHENMFWYRQDPGLGLRLIYFSYDVKMKEKGDIPEGYSVSREKKERFSLILESASTNQTSMYLCASSHGTFRGTDTQYFGPGTRLTVL.

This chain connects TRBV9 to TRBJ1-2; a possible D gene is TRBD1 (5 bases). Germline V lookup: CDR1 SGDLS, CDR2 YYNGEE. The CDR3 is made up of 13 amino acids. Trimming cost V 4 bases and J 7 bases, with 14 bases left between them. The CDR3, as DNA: TGTGCCAGCAGCCCCCTGCCAGGGTCTGGCTACACCTTC. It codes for CASSPLPGSGYTF.

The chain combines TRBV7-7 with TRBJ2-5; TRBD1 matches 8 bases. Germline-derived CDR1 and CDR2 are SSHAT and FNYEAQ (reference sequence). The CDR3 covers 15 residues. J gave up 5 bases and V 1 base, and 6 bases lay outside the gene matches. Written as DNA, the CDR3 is TGTGCCAGCAGCTTAGAAGGCAGGGGGCACGAGACCCAGTACTTC. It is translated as CASSLEGRGHETQYF.

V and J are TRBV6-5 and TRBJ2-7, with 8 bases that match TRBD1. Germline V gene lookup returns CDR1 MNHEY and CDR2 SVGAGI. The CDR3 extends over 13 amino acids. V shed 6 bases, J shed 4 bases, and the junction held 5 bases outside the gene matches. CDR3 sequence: CASRRTGRYEQYF. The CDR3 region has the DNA TGTGCCAGCAGGAGGACAGGGAGATACGAGCAGTACTTC.

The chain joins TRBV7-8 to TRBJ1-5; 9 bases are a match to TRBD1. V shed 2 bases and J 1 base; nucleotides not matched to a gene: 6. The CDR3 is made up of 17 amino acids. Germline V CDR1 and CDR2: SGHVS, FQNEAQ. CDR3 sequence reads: CASSLRGGQGSNQPQHF. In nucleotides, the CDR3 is TGTGCCAGCAGCTTACGGGGAGGACAGGGGAGCAATCAGCCCCAGCATTTT.

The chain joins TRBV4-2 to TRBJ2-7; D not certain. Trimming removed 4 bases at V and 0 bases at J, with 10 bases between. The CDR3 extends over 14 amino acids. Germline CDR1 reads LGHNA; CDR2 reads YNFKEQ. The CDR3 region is CASSPRSNSYEQYF. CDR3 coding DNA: TGTGCCAGCAGCCCCAGGTCCAACTCCTACGAGCAGTACTTC.

Here the CDR3 DNA reads TGTGCCACCATCGGGAGGGGAGCAACTAATGAAAAACTGTTTTTT. Encoded protein: CATIGRGATNEKLFF. The chain couples TRBV19 to TRBJ1-4; tentative D call: TRBD1 (5 bases). The CDR3 is made up of 15 amino acids. Per germline, CDR1 LNHDA and CDR2 SQIVND (reference sequence). Trimming shortened V by 10 bases and J by 0 bases, and 15 bases separated the two germline ends.

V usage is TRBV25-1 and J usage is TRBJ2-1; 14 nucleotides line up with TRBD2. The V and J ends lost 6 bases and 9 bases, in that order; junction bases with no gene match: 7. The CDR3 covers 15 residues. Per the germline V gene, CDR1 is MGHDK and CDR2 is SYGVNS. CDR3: CASRTSGRGSGEQFF. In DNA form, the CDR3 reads TGTGCCAGCAGGACTAGCGGGAGGGGTTCGGGTGAGCAGTTCTTC. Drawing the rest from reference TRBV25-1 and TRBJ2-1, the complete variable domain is EADIYQTPRYLVIGTGKKITLECSQTMGHDKMYWYQQDPGMELHLIHYSYGVNSTEKGDLSSESTVSRIRTEHFPLTLESARPSHTSQYLCASRTSGRGSGEQFFGPGTRLTVL.

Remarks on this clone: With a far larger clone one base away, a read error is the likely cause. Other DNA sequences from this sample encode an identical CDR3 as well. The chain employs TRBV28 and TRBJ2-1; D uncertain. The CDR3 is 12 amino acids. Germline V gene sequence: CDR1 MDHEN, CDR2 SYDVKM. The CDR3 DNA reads TGTGCCAGCAGTTTATCCTATAATGAGCAGTTCTTC. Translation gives CASSLSYNEQFF.

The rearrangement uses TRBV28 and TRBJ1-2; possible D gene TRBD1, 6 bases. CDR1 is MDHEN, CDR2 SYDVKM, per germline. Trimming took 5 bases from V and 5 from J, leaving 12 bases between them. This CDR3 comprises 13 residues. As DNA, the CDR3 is TGTGCCAGCAGTGCCACAGGGTATTATGGCTACACCTTC. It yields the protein CASSATGYYGYTF.